This T cell receptor beta chain is drawn from a study of tumor-infiltrating lymphocytes in oesophageal squamous cell carcinoma. After removal of 5 bases from V and 11 bases from J, the junction contained 10 bases not matched to a gene. Germline-derived CDR1 and CDR2 are LNHDA and SQIVND (reference sequence). The CDR3 extends over 13 amino acids. Each CDR3 protein gets one entry after TCRdb re-called the reads with MiXCR. The data contain approximately 11,000 distinct CDR3 sequences, roughly 60% of them seen just once; the ten biggest clones take up around 50%. This clonotype was obtained from a female donor with esophageal squamous cell carcinoma. The chain uses TRBV19 and TRBJ2-5, with 8 bases fitting TRBD1. Sequencing input: blood. CDR3 DNA: TGTGCCAGTAGTCCACTACAGGGGGATGAGCAGTACTTC. Translating gives CASSPLQGDEQYF.